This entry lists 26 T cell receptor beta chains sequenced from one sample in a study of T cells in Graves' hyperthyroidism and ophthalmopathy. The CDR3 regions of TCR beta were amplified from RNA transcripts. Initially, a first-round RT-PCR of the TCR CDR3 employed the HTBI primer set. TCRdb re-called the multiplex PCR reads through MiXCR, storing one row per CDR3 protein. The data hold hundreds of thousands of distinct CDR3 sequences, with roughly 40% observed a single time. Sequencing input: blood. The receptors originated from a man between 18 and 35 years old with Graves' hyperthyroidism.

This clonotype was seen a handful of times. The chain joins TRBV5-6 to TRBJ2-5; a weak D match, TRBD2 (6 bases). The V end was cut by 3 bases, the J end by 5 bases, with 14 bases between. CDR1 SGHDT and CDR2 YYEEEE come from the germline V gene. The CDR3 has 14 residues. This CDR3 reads CASSSVGTGETQYF. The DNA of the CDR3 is TGTGCCAGCAGCTCCGTGGGGACTGGGGAGACCCAGTACTTC.

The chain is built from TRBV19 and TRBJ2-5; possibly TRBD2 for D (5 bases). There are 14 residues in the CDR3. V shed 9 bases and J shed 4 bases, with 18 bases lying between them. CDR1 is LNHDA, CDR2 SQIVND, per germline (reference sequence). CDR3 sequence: CASSFGRLGETQYF. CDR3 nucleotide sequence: TGTGCCAGCAGCTTTGGGAGACTTGGAGAGACCCAGTACTTC.

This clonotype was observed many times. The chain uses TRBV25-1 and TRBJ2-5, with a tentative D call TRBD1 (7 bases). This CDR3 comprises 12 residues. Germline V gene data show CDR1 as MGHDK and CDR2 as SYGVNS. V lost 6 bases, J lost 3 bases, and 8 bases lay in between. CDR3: CASSRGEETQYF. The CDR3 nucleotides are TGTGCCAGCAGCAGGGGGGAAGAGACCCAGTACTTC.

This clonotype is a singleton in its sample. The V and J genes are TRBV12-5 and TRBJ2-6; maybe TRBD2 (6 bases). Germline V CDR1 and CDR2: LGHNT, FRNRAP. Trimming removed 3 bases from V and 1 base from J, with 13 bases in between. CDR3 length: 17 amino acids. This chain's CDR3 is CASGFFDGGSGANVLTF. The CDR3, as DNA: TGTGCTAGTGGTTTCTTCGATGGGGGGTCTGGGGCCAACGTCCTGACTTTC.

CDR3 sequence (DNA): TGTGCCATCAGTTTCGTGCTCGGCTCCTATGGCTACACCTTC. Translating gives CAISFVLGSYGYTF. The rearrangement joins TRBV10-3 to TRBJ1-2; no clear D gene. This CDR3 spans 14 amino acids. Germline lookup yields CDR1 ENHRY and CDR2 SYGVKD. V gave up 5 bases and J gave up 4 bases, with 14 bases separating them.

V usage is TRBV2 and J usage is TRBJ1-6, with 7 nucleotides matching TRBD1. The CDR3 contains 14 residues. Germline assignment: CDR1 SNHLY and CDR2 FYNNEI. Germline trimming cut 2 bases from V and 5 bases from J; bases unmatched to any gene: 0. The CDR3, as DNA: TGTGCCAGCAGTGAAACAGGGGATAATTCACCCCTCCACTTT. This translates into CASSETGDNSPLHF.

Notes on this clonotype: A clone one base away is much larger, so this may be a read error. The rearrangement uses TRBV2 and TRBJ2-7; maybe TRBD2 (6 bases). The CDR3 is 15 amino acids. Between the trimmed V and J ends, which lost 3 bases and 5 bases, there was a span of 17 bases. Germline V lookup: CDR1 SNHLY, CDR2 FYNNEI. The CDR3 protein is CASSDGTGAEDEQYF. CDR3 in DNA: TGTGCCAGCAGTGACGGGACTGGGGCCGAGGACGAGCAGTACTTC. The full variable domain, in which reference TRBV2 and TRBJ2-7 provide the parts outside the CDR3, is EPEVTQTPSHQVTQMGQEVILRCVPISNHLYFYWYRQILGQKVEFLVSFYNNEISEKSEIFDDQFSVERPDGSNFTLKIRSTKLEDSAMYFCASSDGTGAEDEQYFGPGTRLTVT.

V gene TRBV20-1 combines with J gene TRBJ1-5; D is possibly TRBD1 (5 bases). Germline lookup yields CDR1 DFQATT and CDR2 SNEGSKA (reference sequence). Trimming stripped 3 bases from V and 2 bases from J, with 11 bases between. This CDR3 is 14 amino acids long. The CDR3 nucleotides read TGCAGTGCTAGTGCCCTAGGGGGCAATCAGCCCCAGCATTTT. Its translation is CSASALGGNQPQHF.

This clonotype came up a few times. The chain's CDR3 is CASRAQGGGNQPQHF. The CDR3 DNA is TGTGCCAGCAGAGCACAGGGGGGGGGCAATCAGCCCCAGCATTTT. The rearrangement uses TRBV7-2 and TRBJ1-5, with 8 bases that match TRBD1. The germline V gene encodes CDR1 SGHTA and CDR2 FQGNSA. V shed 6 bases, J shed 2 bases, and the junction held 6 bases outside the gene matches. CDR3 length equals 15 residues.

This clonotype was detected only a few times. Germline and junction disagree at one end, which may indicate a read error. CDR3 nucleotide sequence: TGTGCCAGCAGGACAGGGGATTATAGTTCACCCCTCCACTTT. Encoded protein: CASRTGDYSSPLHF. J is TRBJ1-6 and V is TRBV5-4; TRBD1 aligns across 8 bases. The CDR3 totals 14 residues. Germline V lookup: CDR1 SGHNT, CDR2 YYREEE (reference sequence).

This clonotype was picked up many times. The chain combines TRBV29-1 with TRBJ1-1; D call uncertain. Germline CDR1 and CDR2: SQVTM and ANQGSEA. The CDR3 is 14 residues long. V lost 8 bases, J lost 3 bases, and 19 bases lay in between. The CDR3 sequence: CSPLIFTGDTEAFF. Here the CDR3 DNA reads TGCAGCCCATTGATTTTTACCGGGGACACTGAAGCTTTCTTT. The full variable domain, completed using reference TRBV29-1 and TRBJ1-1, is SAVISQKPSRDICQRGTSLTIQCQVDSQVTMMFWYRQQPGQSLTLIATANQGSEATYESGFVIDKFPISRPNLTFSTLTVSNMSPEDSSIYLCSPLIFTGDTEAFFGQGTRLTVV.

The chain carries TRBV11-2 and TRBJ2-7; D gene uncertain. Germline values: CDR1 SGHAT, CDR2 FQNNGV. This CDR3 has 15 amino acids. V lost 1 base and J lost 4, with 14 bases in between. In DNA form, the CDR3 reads TGTGCCAGCAGCTTAGCCAGACAAGCCCCATACGAGCAGTACTTC. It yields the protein CASSLARQAPYEQYF.

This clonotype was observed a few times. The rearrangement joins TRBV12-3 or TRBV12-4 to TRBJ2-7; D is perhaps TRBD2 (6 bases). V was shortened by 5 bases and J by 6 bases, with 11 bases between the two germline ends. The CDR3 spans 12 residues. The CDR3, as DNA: TGTGCCAGCAGTCAGAGCGGGCTCGAGCAGTACTTC. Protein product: CASSQSGLEQYF.

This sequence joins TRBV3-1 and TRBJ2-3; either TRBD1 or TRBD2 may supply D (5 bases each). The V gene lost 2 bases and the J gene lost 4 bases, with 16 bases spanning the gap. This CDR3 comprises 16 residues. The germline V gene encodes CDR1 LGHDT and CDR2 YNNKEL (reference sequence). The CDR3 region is CASSQTGTPPSDTQYF. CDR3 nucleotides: TGTGCCAGCAGCCAAACCGGGACCCCCCCCTCAGATACGCAGTATTTT.

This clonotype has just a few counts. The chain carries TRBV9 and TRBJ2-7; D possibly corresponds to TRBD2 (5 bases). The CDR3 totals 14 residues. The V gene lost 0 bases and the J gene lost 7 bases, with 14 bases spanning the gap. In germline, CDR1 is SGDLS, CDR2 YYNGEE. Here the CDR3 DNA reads TGTGCCAGCAGCGTAGCGTCCGGGGTGGGAGAGCAGTACTTC. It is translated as CASSVASGVGEQYF.

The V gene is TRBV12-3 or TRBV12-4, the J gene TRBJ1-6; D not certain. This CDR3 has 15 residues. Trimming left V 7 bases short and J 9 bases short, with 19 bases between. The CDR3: CASKDVNKGVSPLHF. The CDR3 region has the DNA TGTGCCAGCAAAGATGTTAACAAAGGTGTTTCACCCCTCCACTTT.

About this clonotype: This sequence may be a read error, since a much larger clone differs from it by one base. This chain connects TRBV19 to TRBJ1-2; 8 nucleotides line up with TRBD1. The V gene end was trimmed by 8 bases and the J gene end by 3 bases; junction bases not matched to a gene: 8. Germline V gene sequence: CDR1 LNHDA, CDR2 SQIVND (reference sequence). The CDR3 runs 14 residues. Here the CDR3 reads CASAPRDRYYGYTF. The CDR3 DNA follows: TGTGCCAGTGCTCCCCGGGACAGGTACTATGGCTACACCTTC.

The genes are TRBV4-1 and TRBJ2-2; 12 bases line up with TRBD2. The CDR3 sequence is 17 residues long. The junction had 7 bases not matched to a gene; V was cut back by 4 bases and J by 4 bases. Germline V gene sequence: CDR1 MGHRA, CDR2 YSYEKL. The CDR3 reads CASSPLTSGSITGELFF. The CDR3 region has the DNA TGCGCCAGCAGCCCCCTGACTAGCGGGAGCATCACCGGGGAGCTGTTTTTT.

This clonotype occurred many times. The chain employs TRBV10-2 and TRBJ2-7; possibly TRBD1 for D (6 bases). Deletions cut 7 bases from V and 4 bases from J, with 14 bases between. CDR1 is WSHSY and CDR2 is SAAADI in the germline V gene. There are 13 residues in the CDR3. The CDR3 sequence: CASTPIDRYEQYF. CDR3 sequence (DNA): TGCGCCAGCACCCCAATCGACAGGTACGAGCAGTACTTC.

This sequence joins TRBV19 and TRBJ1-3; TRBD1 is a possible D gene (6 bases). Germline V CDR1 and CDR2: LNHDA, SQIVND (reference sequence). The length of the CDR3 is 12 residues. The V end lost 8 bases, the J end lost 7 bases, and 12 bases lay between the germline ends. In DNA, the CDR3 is TGTGCCAGTGGAACAGGGTTGAACACCATATATTTT. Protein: CASGTGLNTIYF. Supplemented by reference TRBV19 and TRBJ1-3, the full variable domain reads DGGITQSPKYLFRKEGQNVTLSCEQNLNHDAMYWYRQDPGQGLRLIYYSQIVNDFQKGDIAEGYSVSREKKESFPLTVTSAQKNPTAFYLCASGTGLNTIYFGEGSWLTVV.

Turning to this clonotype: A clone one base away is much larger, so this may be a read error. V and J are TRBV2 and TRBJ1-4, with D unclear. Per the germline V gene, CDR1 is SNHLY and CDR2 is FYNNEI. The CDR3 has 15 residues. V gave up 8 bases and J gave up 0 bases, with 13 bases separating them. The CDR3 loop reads CASGLSEATNEKLFF. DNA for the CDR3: TGTGCCAGCGGCCTATCGGAGGCAACTAATGAAAAACTGTTTTTT. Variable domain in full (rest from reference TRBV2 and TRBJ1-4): EPEVTQTPSHQVTQMGQEVILRCVPISNHLYFYWYRQILGQKVEFLVSFYNNEISEKSEIFDDQFSVERPDGSNFTLKIRSTKLEDSAMYFCASGLSEATNEKLFFGSGTQLSVL.

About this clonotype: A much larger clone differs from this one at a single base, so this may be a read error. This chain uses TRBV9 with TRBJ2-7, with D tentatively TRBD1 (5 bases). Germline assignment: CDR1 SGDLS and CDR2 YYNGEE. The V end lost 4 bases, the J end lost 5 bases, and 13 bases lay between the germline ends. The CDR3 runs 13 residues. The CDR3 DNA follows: TGTGCCAGCAGCCCAGGGAATGGGGACGAGCAGTACTTC. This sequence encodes CASSPGNGDEQYF.

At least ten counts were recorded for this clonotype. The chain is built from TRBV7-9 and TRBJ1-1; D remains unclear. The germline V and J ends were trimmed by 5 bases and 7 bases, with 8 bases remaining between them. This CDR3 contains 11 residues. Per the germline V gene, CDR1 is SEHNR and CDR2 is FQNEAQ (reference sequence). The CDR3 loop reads CASSTVDEAFF. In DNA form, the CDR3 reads TGTGCCAGCAGCACCGTCGATGAAGCTTTCTTT.

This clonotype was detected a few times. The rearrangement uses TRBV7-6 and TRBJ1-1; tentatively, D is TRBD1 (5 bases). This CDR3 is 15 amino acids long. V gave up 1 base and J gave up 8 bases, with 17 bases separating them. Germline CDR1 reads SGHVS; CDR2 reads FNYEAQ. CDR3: CASSLEAGREWEAFF. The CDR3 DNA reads TGTGCCAGCAGCTTAGAGGCGGGCAGGGAGTGGGAAGCTTTCTTT.

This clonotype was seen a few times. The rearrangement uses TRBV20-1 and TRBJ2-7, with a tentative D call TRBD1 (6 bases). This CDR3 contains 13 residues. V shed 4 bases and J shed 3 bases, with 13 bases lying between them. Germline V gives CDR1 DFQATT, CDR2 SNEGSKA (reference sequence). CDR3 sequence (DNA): TGCAGTGCTAACCGGGACACAGACTACGAGCAGTACTTC. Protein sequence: CSANRDTDYEQYF.

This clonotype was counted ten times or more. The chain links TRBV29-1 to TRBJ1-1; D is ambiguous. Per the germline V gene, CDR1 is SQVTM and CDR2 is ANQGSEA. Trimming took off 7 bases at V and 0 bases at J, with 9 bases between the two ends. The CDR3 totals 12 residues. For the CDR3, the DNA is TGCAGCGCTAAACACCTGAACACTGAAGCTTTCTTT. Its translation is CSAKHLNTEAFF.